This TCR beta chain was recorded in a study of T cells after yellow fever vaccination. Study-level background: Low-cell-number fractions underwent preparation using SMART-Seq v4 Ultra Low Input. Broader study findings: The booster response re-showed most primary clones: approximately 95% CD4, approximately 90% CD8. Any FACS-sorted repertoire could hold abundant clonotypes that contaminate it from the bulk population.

Regarding this clonotype: Its antigen is undetermined.

The study made its TCR cDNA through 5'RACE template switching. That step introduced a universal primer site along with UMIs. Each CDR3 protein is one row after TCRdb ran MiXCR on the 5' RACE reads. The table shows under 600,000 distinct CDR3 sequences, with 20% to 25% occurring only once. The CDR3 contains 18 residues. Trimming pared 1 base from V and 2 bases from J, leaving 19 bases between. The clonotype comes from a man in his late teens or twenties who received the YFV17D yellow fever vaccine. The chain combines TRBV12-3 or TRBV12-4 with TRBJ2-3; D uncertain. The material sequenced was PBMCs, taken 21 days after the first yellow fever vaccination. The CDR3 bases are TGTGCCAGCAGTTTAGGCCTTCCCCCTTCAGCCCCCACAGATACGCAGTATTTT. The encoded protein is CASSLGLPPSAPTDTQYF.